The subject of this entry is one T cell receptor beta chain. Its specificity is not known. CD45RA-negative memory and CD45RA+ naive subsets were split from the CD4+ cells. Libraries were prepared by immunoSEQ multiplex PCR; TCRdb keeps only in-frame clonotypes and omits some of them. In the table there are over a million clones, more than 60% of which are singletons. This specimen comes from a study of shared clonotypes between healthy human individuals. General observations from the study: Naive CD4 clonotypes were shared across a few donors at roughly 5.3%. Relative to memory subsets, naive subsets generally showed larger estimated richness.

Material for sequencing was memory CD4+ T cells sorted from blood. The sample's subset: CD45RA-negative fraction. This TCR was recovered from a young man in good health.

CDR3 DNA: TGTGCCAGCAGCGCGGACAGGGTGTCTGGAAACACCATATATTTT. Amino acid sequence: CASSADRVSGNTIYF. J is TRBJ1-3 and V is TRBV6-1; 8 bases align to TRBD1. Germline-derived CDR1 and CDR2 are MNHNS and SASEGT. J gave up 1 base and V 6 bases, and 5 bases lay outside the gene matches. The CDR3 totals 15 residues.